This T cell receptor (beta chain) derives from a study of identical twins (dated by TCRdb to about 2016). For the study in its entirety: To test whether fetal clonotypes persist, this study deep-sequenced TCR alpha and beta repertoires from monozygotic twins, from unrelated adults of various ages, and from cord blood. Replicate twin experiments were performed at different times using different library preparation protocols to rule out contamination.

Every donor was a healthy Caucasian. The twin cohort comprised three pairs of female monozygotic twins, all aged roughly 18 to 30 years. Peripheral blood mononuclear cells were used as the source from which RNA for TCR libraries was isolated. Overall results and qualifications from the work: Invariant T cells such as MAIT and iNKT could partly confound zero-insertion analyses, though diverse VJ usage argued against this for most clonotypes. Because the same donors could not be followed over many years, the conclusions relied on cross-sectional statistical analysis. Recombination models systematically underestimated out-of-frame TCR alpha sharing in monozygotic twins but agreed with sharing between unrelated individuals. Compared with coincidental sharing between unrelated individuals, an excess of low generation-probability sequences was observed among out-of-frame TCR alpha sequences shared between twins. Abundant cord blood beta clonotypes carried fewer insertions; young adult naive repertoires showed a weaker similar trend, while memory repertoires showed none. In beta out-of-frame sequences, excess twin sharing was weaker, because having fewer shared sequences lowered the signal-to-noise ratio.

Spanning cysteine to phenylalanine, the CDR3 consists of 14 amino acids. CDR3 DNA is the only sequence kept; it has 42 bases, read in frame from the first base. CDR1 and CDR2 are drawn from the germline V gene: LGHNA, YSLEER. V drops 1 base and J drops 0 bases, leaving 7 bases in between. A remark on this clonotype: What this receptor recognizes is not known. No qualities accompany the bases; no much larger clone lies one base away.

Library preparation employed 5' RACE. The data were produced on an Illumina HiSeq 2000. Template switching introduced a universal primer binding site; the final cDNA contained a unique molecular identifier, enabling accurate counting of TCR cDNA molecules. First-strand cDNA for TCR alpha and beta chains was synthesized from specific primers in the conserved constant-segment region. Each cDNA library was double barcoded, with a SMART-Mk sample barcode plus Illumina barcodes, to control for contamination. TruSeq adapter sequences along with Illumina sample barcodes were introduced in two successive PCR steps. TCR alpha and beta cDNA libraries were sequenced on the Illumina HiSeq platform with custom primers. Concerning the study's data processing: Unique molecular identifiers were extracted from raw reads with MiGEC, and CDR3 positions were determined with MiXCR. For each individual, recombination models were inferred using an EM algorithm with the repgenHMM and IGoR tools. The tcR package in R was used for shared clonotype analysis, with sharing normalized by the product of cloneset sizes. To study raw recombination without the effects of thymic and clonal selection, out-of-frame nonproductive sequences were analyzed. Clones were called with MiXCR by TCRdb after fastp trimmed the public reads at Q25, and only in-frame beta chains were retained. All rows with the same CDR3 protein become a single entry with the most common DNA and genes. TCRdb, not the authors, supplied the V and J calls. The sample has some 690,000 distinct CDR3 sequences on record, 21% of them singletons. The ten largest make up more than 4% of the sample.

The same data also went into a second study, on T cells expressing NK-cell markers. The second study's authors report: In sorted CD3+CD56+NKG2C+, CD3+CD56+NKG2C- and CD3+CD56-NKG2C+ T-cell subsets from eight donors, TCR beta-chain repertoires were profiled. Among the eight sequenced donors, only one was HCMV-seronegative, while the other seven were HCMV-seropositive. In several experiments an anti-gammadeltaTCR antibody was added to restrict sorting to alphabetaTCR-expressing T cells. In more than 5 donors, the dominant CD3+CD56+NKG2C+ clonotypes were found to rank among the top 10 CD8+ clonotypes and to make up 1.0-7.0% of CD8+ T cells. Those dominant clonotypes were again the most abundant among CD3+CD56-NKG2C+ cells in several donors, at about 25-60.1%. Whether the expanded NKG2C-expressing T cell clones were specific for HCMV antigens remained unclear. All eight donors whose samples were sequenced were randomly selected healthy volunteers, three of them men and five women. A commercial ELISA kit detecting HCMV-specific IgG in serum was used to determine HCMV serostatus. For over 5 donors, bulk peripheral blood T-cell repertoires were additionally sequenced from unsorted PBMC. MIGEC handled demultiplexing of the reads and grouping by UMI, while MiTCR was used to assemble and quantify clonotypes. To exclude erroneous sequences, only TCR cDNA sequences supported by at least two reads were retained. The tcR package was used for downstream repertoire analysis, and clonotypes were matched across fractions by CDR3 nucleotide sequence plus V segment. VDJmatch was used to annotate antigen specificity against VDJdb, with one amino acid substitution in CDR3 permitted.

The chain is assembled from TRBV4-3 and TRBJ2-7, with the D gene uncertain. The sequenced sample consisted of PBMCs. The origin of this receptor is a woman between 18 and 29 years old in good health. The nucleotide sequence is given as TGCGCCAGCAGCCAAGGCAAATACTCCTACGAGCAGTACTTC. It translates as CASSQGKYSYEQYF.